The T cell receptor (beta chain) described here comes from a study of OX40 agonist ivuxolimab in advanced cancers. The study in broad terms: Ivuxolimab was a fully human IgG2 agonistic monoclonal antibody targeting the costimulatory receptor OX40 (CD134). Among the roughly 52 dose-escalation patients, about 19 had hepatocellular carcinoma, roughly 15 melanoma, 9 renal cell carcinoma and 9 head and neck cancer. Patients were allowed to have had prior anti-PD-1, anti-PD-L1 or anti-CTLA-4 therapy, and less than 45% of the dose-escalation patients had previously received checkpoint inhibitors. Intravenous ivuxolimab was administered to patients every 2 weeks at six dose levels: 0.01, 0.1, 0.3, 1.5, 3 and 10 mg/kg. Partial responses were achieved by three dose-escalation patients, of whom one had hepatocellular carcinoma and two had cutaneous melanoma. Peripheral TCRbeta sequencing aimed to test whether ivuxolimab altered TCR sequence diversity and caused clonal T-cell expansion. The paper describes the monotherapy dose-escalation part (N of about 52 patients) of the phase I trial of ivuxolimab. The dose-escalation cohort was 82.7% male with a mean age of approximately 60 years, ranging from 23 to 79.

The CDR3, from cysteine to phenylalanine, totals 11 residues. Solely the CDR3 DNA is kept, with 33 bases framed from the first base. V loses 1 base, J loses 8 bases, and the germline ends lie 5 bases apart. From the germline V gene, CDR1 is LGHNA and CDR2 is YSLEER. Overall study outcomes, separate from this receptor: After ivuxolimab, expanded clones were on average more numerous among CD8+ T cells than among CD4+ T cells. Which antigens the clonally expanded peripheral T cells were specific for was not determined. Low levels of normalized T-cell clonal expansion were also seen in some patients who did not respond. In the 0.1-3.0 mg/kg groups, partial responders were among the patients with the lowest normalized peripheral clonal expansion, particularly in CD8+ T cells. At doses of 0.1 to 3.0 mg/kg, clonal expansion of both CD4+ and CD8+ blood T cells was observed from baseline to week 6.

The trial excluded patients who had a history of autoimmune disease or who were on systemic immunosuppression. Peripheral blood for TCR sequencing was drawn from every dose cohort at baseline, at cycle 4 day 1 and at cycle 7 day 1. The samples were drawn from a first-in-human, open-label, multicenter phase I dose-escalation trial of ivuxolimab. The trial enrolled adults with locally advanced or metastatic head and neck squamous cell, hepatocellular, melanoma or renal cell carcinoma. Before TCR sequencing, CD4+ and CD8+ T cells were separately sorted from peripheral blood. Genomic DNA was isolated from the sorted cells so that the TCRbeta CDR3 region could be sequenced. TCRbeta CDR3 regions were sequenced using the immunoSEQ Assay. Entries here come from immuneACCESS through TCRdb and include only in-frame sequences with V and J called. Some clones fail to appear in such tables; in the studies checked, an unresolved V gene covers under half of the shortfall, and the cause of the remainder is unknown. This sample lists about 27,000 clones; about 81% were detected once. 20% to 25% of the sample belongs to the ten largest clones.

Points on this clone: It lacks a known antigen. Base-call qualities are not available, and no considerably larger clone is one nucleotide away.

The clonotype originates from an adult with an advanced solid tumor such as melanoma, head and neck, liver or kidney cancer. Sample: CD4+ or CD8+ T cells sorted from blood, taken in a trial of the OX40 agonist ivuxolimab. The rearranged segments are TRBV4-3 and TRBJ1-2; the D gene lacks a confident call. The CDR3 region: CASSQGFGYTF. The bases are TGCGCCAGCAGCCAAGGTTTCGGCTACACCTTC.